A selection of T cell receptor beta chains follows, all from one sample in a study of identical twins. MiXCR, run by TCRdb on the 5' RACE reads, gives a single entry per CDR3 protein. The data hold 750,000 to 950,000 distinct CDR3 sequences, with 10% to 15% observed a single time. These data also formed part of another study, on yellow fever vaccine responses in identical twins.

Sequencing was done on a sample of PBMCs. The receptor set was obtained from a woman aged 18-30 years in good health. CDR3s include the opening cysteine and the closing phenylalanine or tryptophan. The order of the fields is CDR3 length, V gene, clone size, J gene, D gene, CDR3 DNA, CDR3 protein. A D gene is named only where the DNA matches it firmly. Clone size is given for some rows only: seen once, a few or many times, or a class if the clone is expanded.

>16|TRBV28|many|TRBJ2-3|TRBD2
TGTGCCAGCAGTTCCGGAGCGGGGATAGGCACAGATACGCAGTATTTT
CASSSGAGIGTDTQYF
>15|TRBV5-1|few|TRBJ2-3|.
TGTGCCAGCAGCTTAGCCGGGGTGCGCACAGATACGCAGTATTTT
CASSLAGVRTDTQYF
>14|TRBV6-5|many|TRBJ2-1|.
TGTGCCAGCAGTTCTTCCATGGCGTTGGATGAGCAGTTCTTC
CASSSSMALDEQFF
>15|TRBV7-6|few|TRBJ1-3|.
TGTGCCAGCAGCGGGGGACACTTCTCTGGAAACACCATATATTTT
CASSGGHFSGNTIYF
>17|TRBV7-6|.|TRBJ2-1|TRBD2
TGTGCCAGCAGCCCAGGGACTAGCGGGAGCCACTACAATGAGCAGTTCTTC
CASSPGTSGSHYNEQFF
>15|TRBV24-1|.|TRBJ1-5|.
TGTGCCACCACAAGAGGGATCAGTGCCAATCAGCCCCAGCATTTT
CATTRGISANQPQHF
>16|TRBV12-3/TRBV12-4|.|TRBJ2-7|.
TGTGCCAGCAGTCCGCCGCGGACGGGAGCCTCCTACGAGCAGTACTTC
CASSPPRTGASYEQYF
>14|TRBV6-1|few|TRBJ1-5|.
TGTGCCAGCAGTGAAGGTTTCAGCGATCAGCCCCAGCATTTT
CASSEGFSDQPQHF
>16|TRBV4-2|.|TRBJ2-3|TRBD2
TGTGCCAGCAGCCAAGCACGTAGCGGGGGGGCAGATACGCAGTATTTT
CASSQARSGGADTQYF
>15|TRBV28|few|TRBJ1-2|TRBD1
TGTGCCAGCATGTTCCGGGACAGAATAAACTATGGCTACACCTTC
CASMFRDRINYGYTF
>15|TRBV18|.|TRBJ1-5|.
TGTGCCAGCTCACCCGTGGCGGATAGCAATCAGCCCCAGCATTTT
CASSPVADSNQPQHF
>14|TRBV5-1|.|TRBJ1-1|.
TGCGCCAGCAGCCAGGGAGGGGCCAACACTGAAGCTTTCTTT
CASSQGGANTEAFF
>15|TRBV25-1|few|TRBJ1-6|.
TGTGCCAGCAGTGAAGACGGGCGTTATAATTCACCCCTCCACTTT
CASSEDGRYNSPLHF
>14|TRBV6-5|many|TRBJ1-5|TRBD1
TGTGCCAGCAGTTACTCGTCAGGGGGAGAGCCCCAGCATTTT
CASSYSSGGEPQHF
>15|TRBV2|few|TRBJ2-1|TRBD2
TGTGCCAGCAGCACCGAGCGGGGGAGTTACAATGAGCAGTTCTTC
CASSTERGSYNEQFF
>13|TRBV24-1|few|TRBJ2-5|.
TGTGCCACCAGTGATTTTCCTCCTAGGACCCAGTACTTC
CATSDFPPRTQYF
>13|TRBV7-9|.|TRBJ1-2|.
TGTGCCACGACCGCCCCGTCTTCCTATGGCTACACCTTC
CATTAPSSYGYTF
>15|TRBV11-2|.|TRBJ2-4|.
TGTGCCAGCACCCTAGGCTACCCCAGCCGAAACATTCAGTACTTC
CASTLGYPSRNIQYF
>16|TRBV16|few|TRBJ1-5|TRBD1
TGTGCCAGCAGCCAATTACAGGGGGAAAGCAATCAGCCCCAGCATTTT
CASSQLQGESNQPQHF
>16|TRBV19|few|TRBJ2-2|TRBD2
TGTGCCAGTAGTACGCCCTTGGCGGGAGGTTCCGGGGAGCTGTTTTTT
CASSTPLAGGSGELFF
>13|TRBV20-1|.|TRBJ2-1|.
TGCAGTGCTGGGCGGCCAACGAATAATGAGCAGTTCTTC
CSAGRPTNNEQFF
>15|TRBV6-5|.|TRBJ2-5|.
TGTGCCAGCAGTTTCCCCGGGCTCATGGGGGAGACCCAGTACTTC
CASSFPGLMGETQYF
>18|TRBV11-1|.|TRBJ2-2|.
TGTGCCAGCAGCTTAAGCTACGTATGGGGGCTGGGAACCGGGGAGCTGTTTTTT
CASSLSYVWGLGTGELFF
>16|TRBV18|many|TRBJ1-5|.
TGTGCCAGCTCACCCCTGGGGGGTCTCGGCAATCAGCCCCAGCATTTT
CASSPLGGLGNQPQHF
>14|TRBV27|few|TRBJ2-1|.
TGTGCCAGCAGACCAAGACTACAGTACAATGAGCAGTTCTTC
CASRPRLQYNEQFF
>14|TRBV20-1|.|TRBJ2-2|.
TGCAGTGCCCCGGGGCATACGAACACCGGGGAGCTGTTTTTT
CSAPGHTNTGELFF
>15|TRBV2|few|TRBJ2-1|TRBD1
TGTGCCAGCAGTGAAAGGCAGGGGGCGCGTAATGAGCAGTTCTTC
CASSERQGARNEQFF
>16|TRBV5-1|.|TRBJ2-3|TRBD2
TGCGCCAGCAGAAACGGACTAGCGGGGTCCACAGATACGCAGTATTTT
CASRNGLAGSTDTQYF
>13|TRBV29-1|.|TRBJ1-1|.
TGCAGCGTTGAAGCCGGGCTGAACACTGAAGCTTTCTTT
CSVEAGLNTEAFF
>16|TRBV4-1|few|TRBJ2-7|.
TGCGCCAGCAGCCAAGGGAGGTGGGGGAGCTCCTACGAGCAGTACTTC
CASSQGRWGSSYEQYF
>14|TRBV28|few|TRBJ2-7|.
TGTGCCAGCAGTTTTCTGGGACGACCCTACGAGCAGTACTTC
CASSFLGRPYEQYF
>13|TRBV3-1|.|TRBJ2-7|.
TGTGCCAGCAGCCAAGACAGGGTCGGCGAGCAGTACTTC
CASSQDRVGEQYF
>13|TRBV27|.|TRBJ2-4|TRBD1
TGTGCCAGCAGTACAACAGGGGGTCTTGCTCAGTACTTC
CASSTTGGLAQYF
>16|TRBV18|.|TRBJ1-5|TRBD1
TGTGCCAGCTCACCCAAAGAAGACAGGGATGATCAGCCCCAGCATTTT
CASSPKEDRDDQPQHF
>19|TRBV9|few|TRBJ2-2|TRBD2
TGTGCCAGCAGCGTGCAGACCCCCACTAGCGCGACGAACACCGGGGAGCTGTTTTTT
CASSVQTPTSATNTGELFF
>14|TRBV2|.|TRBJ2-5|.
TGTGCCAGCAGGGATACAGGGATAACGGGGACCCAGTACTTC
CASRDTGITGTQYF
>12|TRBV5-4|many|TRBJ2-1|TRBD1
TGTGCCAGCGGACAGGTCCTCAATGAGCAGTTCTTC
CASGQVLNEQFF
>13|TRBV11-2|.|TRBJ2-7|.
TGTGCCAGCAGACACCCCTCTAGGCTCGAGCAGTACTTC
CASRHPSRLEQYF
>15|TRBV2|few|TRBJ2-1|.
TGTGCCAGCAGTTCCGCAGCGACGAACTACAATGAGCAGTTCTTC
CASSSAATNYNEQFF
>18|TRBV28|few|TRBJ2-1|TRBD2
TGTGCCAGCAGTCCCGACCTACTAGCGGGGGTCACCTACAATGAGCAGTTCTTC
CASSPDLLAGVTYNEQFF
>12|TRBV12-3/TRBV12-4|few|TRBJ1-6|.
TGTGCCGGATCCCAAGGAGGGGGTACCCTCCACTTT
CAGSQGGGTLHF
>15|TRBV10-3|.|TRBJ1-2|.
TGTGCCATCAATGATGGGGGAGGGCCGTCCGGAGGCTACACCTTC
CAINDGGGPSGGYTF
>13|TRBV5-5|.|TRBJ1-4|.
TGTGCCAGCAGCTTCACATCCGGTGAAAAACTGTTTTTT
CASSFTSGEKLFF
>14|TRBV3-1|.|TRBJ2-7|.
TGTGCCAGCAGCCAAGGCGGACAGTTCTACGAGCAGTACTTC
CASSQGGQFYEQYF
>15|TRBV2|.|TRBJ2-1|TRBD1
TGTGCCAGCAGTTCATCCGGGACAGGGAGCAATGAGCAGTTCTTC
CASSSSGTGSNEQFF
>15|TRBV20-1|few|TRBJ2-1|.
TGCAGTGGGCCTAGGCCTACTGGAGATCACAATGAGCAGTTCTTC
CSGPRPTGDHNEQFF
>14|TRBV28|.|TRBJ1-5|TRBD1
TGTGCCAGCCAGGGGGTACAGACGAGTCAGCCCCAGCATTTT
CASQGVQTSQPQHF
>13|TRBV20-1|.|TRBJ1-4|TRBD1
TGCAGTGCTCAGGGACAGGGTTTGGGAAAACTGTTTTTT
CSAQGQGLGKLFF
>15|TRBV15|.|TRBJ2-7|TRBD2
TGTGCCACCAGCAGAGGGGTTAGCGGGTCCCCCGAGCAGTACTTC
CATSRGVSGSPEQYF
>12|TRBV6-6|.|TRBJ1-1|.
TGTGCCAGCAGTTATGGTGACGCTGAAGCTTTCTTT
CASSYGDAEAFF
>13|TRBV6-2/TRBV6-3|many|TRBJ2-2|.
TGTGCCAGCAGGACACAGGACACCGGGGAGCTGTTTTTT
CASRTQDTGELFF
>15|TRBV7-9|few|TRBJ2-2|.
TGTGCCGGGCTTGGTGAAGGGAAGAACACCGGGGAGCTGTTTTTT
CAGLGEGKNTGELFF